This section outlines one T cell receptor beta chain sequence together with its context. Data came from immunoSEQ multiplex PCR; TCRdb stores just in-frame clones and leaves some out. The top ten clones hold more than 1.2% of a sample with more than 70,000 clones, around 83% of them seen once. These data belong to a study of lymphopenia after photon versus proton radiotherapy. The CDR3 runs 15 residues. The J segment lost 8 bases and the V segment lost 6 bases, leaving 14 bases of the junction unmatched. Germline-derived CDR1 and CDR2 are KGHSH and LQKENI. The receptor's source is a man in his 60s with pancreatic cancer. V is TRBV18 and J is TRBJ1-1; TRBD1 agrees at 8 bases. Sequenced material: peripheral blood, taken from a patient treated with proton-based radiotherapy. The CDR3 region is CASSQRTGPLMEAFF. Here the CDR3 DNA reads TGTGCCAGCTCCCAGAGGACAGGGCCATTGATGGAAGCTTTCTTT.